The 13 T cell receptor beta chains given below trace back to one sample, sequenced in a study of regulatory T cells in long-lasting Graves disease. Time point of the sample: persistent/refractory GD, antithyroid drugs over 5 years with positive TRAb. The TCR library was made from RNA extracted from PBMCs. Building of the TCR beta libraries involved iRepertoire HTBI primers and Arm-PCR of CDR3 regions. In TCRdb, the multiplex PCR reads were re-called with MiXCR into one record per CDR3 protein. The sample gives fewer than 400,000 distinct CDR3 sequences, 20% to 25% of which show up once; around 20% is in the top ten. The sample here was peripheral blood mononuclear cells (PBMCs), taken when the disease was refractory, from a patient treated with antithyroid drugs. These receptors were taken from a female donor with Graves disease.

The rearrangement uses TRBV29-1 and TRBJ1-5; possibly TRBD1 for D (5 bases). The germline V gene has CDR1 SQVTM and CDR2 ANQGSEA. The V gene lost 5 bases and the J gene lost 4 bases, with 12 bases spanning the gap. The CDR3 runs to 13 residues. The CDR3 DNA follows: TGCAGCGTTATGACGGGGGATAATCAGCCCCAGCATTTT. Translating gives CSVMTGDNQPQHF.

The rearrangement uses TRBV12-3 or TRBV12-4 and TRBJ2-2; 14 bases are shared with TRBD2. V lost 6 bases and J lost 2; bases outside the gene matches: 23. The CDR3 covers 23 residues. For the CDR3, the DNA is TGTGCCAGCAGCAATCCCAGGGGACTAGCGGGAGATGGCCCCACCCCTAACACCGGGGAGCTGTTTTTT. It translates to CASSNPRGLAGDGPTPNTGELFF.

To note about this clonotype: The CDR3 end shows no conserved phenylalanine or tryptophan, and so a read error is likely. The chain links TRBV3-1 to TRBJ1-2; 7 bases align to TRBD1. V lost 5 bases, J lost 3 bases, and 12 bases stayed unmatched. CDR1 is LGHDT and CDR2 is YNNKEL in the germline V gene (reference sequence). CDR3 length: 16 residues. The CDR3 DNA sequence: TGTGCCAGCAGCGCGATGGCACAGGGGTATGACTATGGCTACACCTCC. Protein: CASSAMAQGYDYGYTS.

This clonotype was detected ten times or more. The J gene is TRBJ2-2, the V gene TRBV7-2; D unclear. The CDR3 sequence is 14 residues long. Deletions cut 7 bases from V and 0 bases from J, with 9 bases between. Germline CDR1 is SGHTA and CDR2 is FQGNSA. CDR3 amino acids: CASKVDANTGELFF. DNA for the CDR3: TGTGCCAGCAAAGTGGACGCGAACACCGGGGAGCTGTTTTTT.

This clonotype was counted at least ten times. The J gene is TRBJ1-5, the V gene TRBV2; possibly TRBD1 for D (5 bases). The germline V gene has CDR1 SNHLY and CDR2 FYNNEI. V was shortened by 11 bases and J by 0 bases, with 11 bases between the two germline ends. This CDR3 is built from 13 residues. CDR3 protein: CAYAGDSNQPQHF. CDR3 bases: TGTGCCTACGCGGGGGATAGCAATCAGCCCCAGCATTTT.

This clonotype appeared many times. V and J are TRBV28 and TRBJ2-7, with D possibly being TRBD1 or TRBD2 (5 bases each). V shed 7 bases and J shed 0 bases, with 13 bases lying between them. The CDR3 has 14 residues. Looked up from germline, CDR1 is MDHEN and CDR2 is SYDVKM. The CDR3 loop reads CASISGTTSYEQYF. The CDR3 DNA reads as TGTGCCAGCATATCAGGGACCACCTCCTACGAGCAGTACTTC.

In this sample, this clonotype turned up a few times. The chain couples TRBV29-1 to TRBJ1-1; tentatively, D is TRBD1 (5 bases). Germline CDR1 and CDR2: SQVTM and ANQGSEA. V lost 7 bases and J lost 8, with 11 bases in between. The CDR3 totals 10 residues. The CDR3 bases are TGCAGCGCCAGACAGATCGAAGCTTTCTTT. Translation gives CSARQIEAFF. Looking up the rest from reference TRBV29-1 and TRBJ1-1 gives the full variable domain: SAVISQKPSRDICQRGTSLTIQCQVDSQVTMMFWYRQQPGQSLTLIATANQGSEATYESGFVIDKFPISRPNLTFSTLTVSNMSPEDSSIYLCSARQIEAFFGQGTRLTVV.

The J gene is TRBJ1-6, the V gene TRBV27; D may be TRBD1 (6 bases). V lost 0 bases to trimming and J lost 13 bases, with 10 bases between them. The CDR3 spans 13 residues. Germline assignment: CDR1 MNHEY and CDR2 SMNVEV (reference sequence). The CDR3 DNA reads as TGTGCCAGCAGTTTATCCCCAGGGGCCCCCCTCCACTTT. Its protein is CASSLSPGAPLHF.

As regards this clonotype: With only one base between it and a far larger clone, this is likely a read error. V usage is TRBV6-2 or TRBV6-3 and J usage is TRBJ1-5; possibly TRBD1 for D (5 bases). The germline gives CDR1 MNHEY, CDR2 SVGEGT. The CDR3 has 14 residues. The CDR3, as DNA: TGTGCCAGCAGTTTTTTACAGGACTATCAGCCCCGGCATTTT. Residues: CASSFLQDYQPRHF.

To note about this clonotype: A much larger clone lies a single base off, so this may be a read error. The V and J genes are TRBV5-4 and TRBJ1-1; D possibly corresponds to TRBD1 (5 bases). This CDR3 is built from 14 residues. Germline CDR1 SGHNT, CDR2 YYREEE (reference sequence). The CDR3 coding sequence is TGTGCCAGCAGTTCTGTAGGGGTGCTCACTGAAGCTTCCTTT. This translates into CASSSVGVLTEASF.

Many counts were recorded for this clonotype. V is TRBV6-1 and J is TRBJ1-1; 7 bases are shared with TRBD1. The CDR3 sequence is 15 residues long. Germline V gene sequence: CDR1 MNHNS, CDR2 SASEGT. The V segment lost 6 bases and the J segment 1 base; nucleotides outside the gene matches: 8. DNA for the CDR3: TGTGCCAGCAGGCGAGACAGGGTTGAGAACACTGAAGCTTTCTTT. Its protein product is CASRRDRVENTEAFF.

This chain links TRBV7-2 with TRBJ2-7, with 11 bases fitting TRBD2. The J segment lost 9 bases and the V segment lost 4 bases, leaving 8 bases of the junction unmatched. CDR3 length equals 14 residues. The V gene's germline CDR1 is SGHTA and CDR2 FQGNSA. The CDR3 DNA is TGTGCCAGCAGCTCGCTAGCGGGAGGAGGGGCGCAGTACTTC. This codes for CASSSLAGGGAQYF.

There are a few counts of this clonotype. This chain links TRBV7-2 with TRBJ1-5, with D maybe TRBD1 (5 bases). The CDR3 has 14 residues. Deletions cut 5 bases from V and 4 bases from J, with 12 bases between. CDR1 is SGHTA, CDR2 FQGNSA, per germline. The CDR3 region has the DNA TGTGCCAGCAGCCATTACGAGGGGAATCAGCCCCAGCATTTT. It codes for CASSHYEGNQPQHF. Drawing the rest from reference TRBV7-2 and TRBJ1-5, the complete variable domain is GAGVSQSPSNKVTEKGKDVELRCDPISGHTALYWYRQSLGQGLEFLIYFQGNSAPDKSGLPSDRFSAERTGGSVSTLTIQRTQQEDSAVYLCASSHYEGNQPQHFGDGTRLSIL.